One sample yielded the 11 T cell receptor beta chains listed below, sequenced in a study of T cell responses to AZD1222 COVID-19 vaccine. Using immunoSEQ multiplex PCR, the repertoire was profiled, and TCRdb retains in-frame clones only, with some absent. The profile shows more than 95,000 clones, 85% to 90% of them singletons. The sequencing here drew on peripheral blood, taken on day 0 of AZD1222 vaccination. These receptors were obtained from an adult in good health.

V and J are TRBV9 and TRBJ2-3, with no clear D. The ends were cut back, 0 bases at V and 8 bases at J, with 7 bases in the middle. The CDR3 loop spans 12 amino acids. In germline, CDR1 is SGDLS, CDR2 YYNGEE. The CDR3 nucleotides read TGTGCCAGCAGCGTAGCCCCCGTTACGCAGTATTTT. As protein: CASSVAPVTQYF.

This chain connects TRBV5-6 to TRBJ1-2; possible D gene TRBD1, 6 bases. Germline CDR1 and CDR2: SGHDT and YYEEEE. This CDR3 spans 14 amino acids. V dropped 2 bases and J dropped 4 bases, with 12 bases sitting between them. The CDR3 DNA follows: TGTGCCAGCAGCTTCGGCAGGGGAGGCTATGGCTACACCTTC. Translated: CASSFGRGGYGYTF. The whole variable domain, remainder taken from reference TRBV5-6 and TRBJ1-2, is DAGVTQSPTHLIKTRGQQVTLRCSPKSGHDTVSWYQQALGQGPQFIFQYYEEEERQRGNFPDRFSGHQFPNYSSELNVNALLLGDSALYLCASSFGRGGYGYTFGSGTRLTVV.

The CDR3 nucleotides are TGTGCCAGCAGCTTAGAAACGGGCTATGGCTACACCTTC. It is translated as CASSLETGYGYTF. The genes are TRBV7-2 and TRBJ1-2; D unresolved. CDR3 length: 13 amino acids. V was cut by 1 base and J by 4 bases, with 7 bases left in between. Germline V lookup: CDR1 SGHTA, CDR2 FQGNSA.

This clone was detected only a few times. The CDR3 loop reads CASSIGGSETQYF. The CDR3 nucleotides read TGTGCCAGTAGTATAGGAGGGAGTGAGACCCAGTACTTC. The chain combines TRBV19 with TRBJ2-5, with D possibly matching TRBD2 (5 bases). V dropped 1 base and J dropped 5 bases, with 8 bases sitting between them. The CDR3 runs 13 residues. In germline, CDR1 is LNHDA, CDR2 SQIVND (reference sequence).

CDR3 in amino acids: CASRVGRSYNSPLHF. The DNA for the CDR3 is TGTGCCAGCAGGGTCGGTCGCTCCTATAATTCACCCCTCCACTTT. The V call is TRBV6-5, the J call TRBJ1-6; D remains ambiguous. This CDR3 spans 15 amino acids. Per germline, CDR1 MNHEY and CDR2 SVGAGI. Trimming stripped 6 bases from V and 0 bases from J, with 9 bases between.

The rearrangement joins TRBV19 to TRBJ1-3, with a tentative D call TRBD1 (6 bases). The V gene's germline CDR1 is LNHDA and CDR2 SQIVND (reference sequence). With 8 bases removed from V and 1 base from J, the gap between germline ends came to 6 bases. The CDR3 spans 12 residues. CDR3 amino acids: CASGQSGNTIYF. The CDR3 nucleotides read TGTGCCAGTGGACAGTCTGGAAACACCATATATTTT.

V is TRBV29-1 and J is TRBJ1-4; D is unclear. V was cut by 3 bases and J by 8 bases, with 16 bases left in between. There are 14 residues in the CDR3. CDR1 and CDR2 (germline): SQVTM, ANQGSEA. CDR3 DNA sequence: TGCAGCGTTGAGGACTTAAACCGTAGGGAAAAACTGTTTTTT. It translates to CSVEDLNRREKLFF.

The chain joins TRBV9 to TRBJ2-3, with TRBD1 matching over 7 bases. CDR1 is SGDLS, CDR2 YYNGEE, per germline. Trimming removed 1 base from V and 3 bases from J; junction bases left unmatched: 5. The CDR3 loop spans 15 amino acids. The CDR3 coding sequence is TGTGCCAGCAGCGTATCGACAGGGCGGACAGATACGCAGTATTTT. Translation: CASSVSTGRTDTQYF.

The V call is TRBV3-1 (or the pseudogene TRBV3-2), the J call TRBJ1-5; D may be TRBD1 (5 bases). The CDR3 is made up of 14 amino acids. The V gene lost 2 bases and the J gene lost 2 bases, with 7 bases spanning the gap. Germline CDR1 LGHDT, CDR2 YNNKEL (reference sequence). The CDR3 nucleotides read TGTGCCAGCAGCCAACAGGGTGGCAATCAGCCCCAGCATTTT. Translating it yields CASSQQGGNQPQHF.

J is TRBJ2-5 and V is TRBV3-1 (or the pseudogene TRBV3-2), with D perhaps TRBD1 (6 bases). Trimming removed 5 bases at V and 5 bases at J, with 18 bases between. This CDR3 region has 15 residues. CDR1 and CDR2 from the germline V gene are LGHDT and YNNKEL (reference sequence). The chain's CDR3 is CASSTQQGMGETQYF. The CDR3 coding sequence is TGTGCCAGCAGCACGCAACAGGGTATGGGCGAGACCCAGTACTTC.

V usage is TRBV29-1 and J usage is TRBJ2-3; no definite D call. The V gene lost 4 bases and the J gene lost 1 base, with 6 bases spanning the gap. The length of the CDR3 is 12 residues. The germline CDR1 and CDR2 sequences are SQVTM and ANQGSEA. The CDR3 sequence is CSVVRGTDTQYF. As DNA, the CDR3 is TGCAGCGTTGTTAGGGGCACAGATACGCAGTATTTT.